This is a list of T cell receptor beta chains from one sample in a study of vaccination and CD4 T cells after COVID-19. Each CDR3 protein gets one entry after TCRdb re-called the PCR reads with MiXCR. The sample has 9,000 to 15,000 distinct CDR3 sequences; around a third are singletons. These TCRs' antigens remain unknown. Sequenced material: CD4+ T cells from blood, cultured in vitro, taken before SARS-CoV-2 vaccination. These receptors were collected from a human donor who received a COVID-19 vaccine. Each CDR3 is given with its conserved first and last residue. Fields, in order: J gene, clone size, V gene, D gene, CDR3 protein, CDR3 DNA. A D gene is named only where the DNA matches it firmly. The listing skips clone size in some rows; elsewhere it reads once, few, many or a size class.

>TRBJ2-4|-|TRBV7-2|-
CASSLAVAKNIQYF
TGTGCCAGCAGCTTAGCAGTGGCCAAAAACATTCAGTACTTC
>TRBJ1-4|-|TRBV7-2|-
CASSGGVFEKLFF
TGTGCCAGCAGCGGGGGTGTTTTTGAAAAACTGTTTTTT
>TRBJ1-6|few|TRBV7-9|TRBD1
CASSSTGGYNSPLHF
TGTGCCAGCAGCTCCACAGGGGGCTATAATTCACCCCTCCACTTT
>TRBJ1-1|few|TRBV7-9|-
CASSITENTEAFF
TGTGCCAGCAGCATCACAGAGAACACTGAAGCTTTCTTT
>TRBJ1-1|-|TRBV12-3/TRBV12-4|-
CASSLLLPWGWNTEAFF
TGTGCCAGCAGTTTACTCCTCCCGTGGGGATGGAACACTGAAGCTTTCTTT
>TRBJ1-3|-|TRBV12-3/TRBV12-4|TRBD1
CASRDRGDSSGNTIYF
TGTGCCAGCAGGGACAGGGGCGATAGCTCTGGAAACACCATATATTTT
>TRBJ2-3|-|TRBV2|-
CASSEALLRGSTDTQYF
TGTGCCAGCAGTGAAGCGCTTCTGCGGGGAAGCACAGATACGCAGTATTTT
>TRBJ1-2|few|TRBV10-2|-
CASSGGSNYGYTF
TGCGCCAGCAGTGGCGGTTCTAACTATGGCTACACCTTC
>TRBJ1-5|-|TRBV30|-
CAWTGNSNQPQHF
TGTGCCTGGACAGGTAATAGCAATCAGCCCCAGCATTTT
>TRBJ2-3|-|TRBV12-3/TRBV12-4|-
CASMRDTGGTDTQYF
TGTGCCAGCATGAGGGACACGGGGGGCACAGATACGCAGTATTTT
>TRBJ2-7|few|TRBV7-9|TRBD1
CASSEGQGAFYEQYF
TGTGCCAGCAGCGAGGGACAGGGGGCCTTCTACGAGCAGTACTTC
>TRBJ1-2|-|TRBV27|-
CASSLSWVAGGGHGYTF
TGTGCCAGCAGTTTATCTTGGGTCGCGGGGGGGGGCCATGGCTACACCTTC
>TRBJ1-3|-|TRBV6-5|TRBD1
CASSYGDRVSGNTIYF
TGTGCCAGCAGTTACGGGGACAGGGTGTCCGGAAACACCATATATTTT